Below, 21 T cell receptor beta chains from the same sample are listed, as sequenced in a study of cytomegalovirus exposure and HLA in healthy donors. The PCR contained 60 Vbeta and 13 Jbeta primers. Data came from immunoSEQ multiplex PCR; TCRdb stores just in-frame clones and leaves some out. The table lists over 50,000 clones, 65% to 80% of them singletons. Sequenced: PBMCs. These receptors all come from a middle-aged man in good health and CMV-seropositive.

This clone was seen only a few times. V and J are TRBV7-2 and TRBJ2-1; 8 bases match TRBD2. Germline CDR1 and CDR2: SGHTA and FQGNSA. The ends lost 4 bases at V and 8 bases at J; junction bases unmatched: 7. The CDR3 is 14 amino acids. The CDR3, as DNA: TGTGCCAGCAGCTCAGCGGGAGTGTTTCATGAGCAGTTCTTC. Amino acids: CASSSAGVFHEQFF.

The CDR3 sequence is CASSQQGGMNTEAFF. CDR3 nucleotides: TGTGCCAGCAGCCAACAGGGTGGGATGAACACTGAAGCTTTCTTT. The V gene is TRBV2, the J gene TRBJ1-1, with a weak D call TRBD1 (6 bases). Germline CDR1 and CDR2: SNHLY and FYNNEI. Trimming took 6 bases from V and 0 from J, leaving 14 bases between them. This CDR3 contains 15 residues.

The rearrangement links TRBV30 to TRBJ1-2; 10 bases fit TRBD1. With 2 bases clipped from V and 4 bases from J, the junction kept 7 bases outside the gene matches. Per germline, CDR1 GTSNPN and CDR2 SVGIG (reference sequence). This CDR3 is 15 amino acids long. CDR3 coding DNA: TGTGCCTGGAGTCGCCCCCGACAGGGGGCCTATGGCTACACCTTC. Its translation is CAWSRPRQGAYGYTF.

The chain employs TRBV6-5 and TRBJ2-7; D is possibly TRBD1 (6 bases). The CDR3 spans 14 residues. V gave up 6 bases and J gave up 0 bases, with 12 bases separating them. CDR1 MNHEY and CDR2 SVGAGI come from the germline V gene. This CDR3 is CASSLVTGSYEQYF. The DNA of the CDR3 is TGTGCCAGCAGCCTAGTGACAGGCTCCTACGAGCAGTACTTC.

This clone occurred a few times. CDR3 nucleotide sequence: TGTGCCAGCAGCGTAGGACTAGCGCCCTCCTACAATGAGCAGTTCTTC. This gives the protein CASSVGLAPSYNEQFF. The chain combines TRBV9 with TRBJ2-1, with 8 bases that match TRBD2. CDR1 SGDLS and CDR2 YYNGEE come from the germline V gene. The CDR3 covers 16 residues. The J segment lost 0 bases and the V segment lost 0 bases, leaving 2 bases of the junction unmatched.

A note on this clone: Other DNA sequences in the same sample also yield this CDR3. The chain joins TRBV6-1 to TRBJ1-2; D unresolved. V gave up 2 bases and J gave up 4 bases, with 14 bases separating them. The CDR3 contains 15 residues. CDR1 and CDR2 (germline): MNHNS, SASEGT. CDR3 protein: CASSENAVPFYGYTF. CDR3 sequence (DNA): TGTGCCAGCAGTGAAAACGCGGTCCCCTTCTATGGCTACACCTTC.

The chain carries TRBV7-2 and TRBJ1-5; D is uncertain. This CDR3 comprises 16 residues. The ends were cut back, 5 bases at V and 1 base at J, with 15 bases in the middle. CDR1 and CDR2 (germline): SGHTA, FQGNSA. CDR3 loop: CASSPVGGSSNQPQHF. The CDR3 DNA reads TGTGCCAGCAGCCCGGTTGGAGGGTCCAGCAATCAGCCCCAGCATTTT. The entire variable domain, with the rest obtained from reference TRBV7-2 and TRBJ1-5, is as follows: GAGVSQSPSNKVTEKGKDVELRCDPISGHTALYWYRQSLGQGLEFLIYFQGNSAPDKSGLPSDRFSAERTGGSVSTLTIQRTQQEDSAVYLCASSPVGGSSNQPQHFGDGTRLSIL.

The V call is TRBV5-1, the J call TRBJ2-2, with 9 bases identical to TRBD1. J gave up 7 bases and V 3 bases, and 7 bases lay outside the gene matches. Per the germline V gene, CDR1 is SGHRS and CDR2 is YFSETQ. CDR3 length equals 15 residues. Here the CDR3 reads CASSSRTGESGELFF. In DNA, the CDR3 is TGCGCCAGCAGCTCCCGGACAGGGGAGAGCGGGGAGCTGTTTTTT.

The gene calls are TRBV5-5 and TRBJ1-1, with D possibly matching TRBD1 (6 bases). The CDR3 totals 14 residues. Germline values: CDR1 SGHKS, CDR2 YYEKEE (reference sequence). V lost 0 bases, J lost 6 bases, and 12 bases lay in between. CDR3 in amino acids: CASSLDVGGPEAFF. In DNA, the CDR3 is TGTGCCAGCAGCTTGGACGTTGGGGGCCCTGAAGCTTTCTTT. Full variable domain (remainder filled in from reference TRBV5-5 and TRBJ1-1): DAGVTQSPTHLIKTRGQQVTLRCSPISGHKSVSWYQQVLGQGPQFIFQYYEKEERGRGNFPDRFSARQFPNYSSELNVNALLLGDSALYLCASSLDVGGPEAFFGQGTRLTVV.

This clone was recorded a few times. The sample carries other DNA sequences with the same CDR3. The gene calls are TRBV4-1 and TRBJ2-2, with D uncertain. This CDR3 spans 15 amino acids. Germline lookup yields CDR1 MGHRA and CDR2 YSYEKL. The V end lost 1 base, the J end lost 3 bases, and 9 bases lay between the germline ends. CDR3 residues: CASSQVVSDTGELFF. The DNA for the CDR3 is TGCGCCAGCAGCCAAGTCGTCTCAGACACCGGGGAGCTGTTTTTT.

V is TRBV9 and J is TRBJ2-3, with TRBD2 matching 8 bases. CDR1 is SGDLS and CDR2 is YYNGEE in the germline V gene. Germline trimming cut 0 bases from V and 3 bases from J; bases unmatched to any gene: 6. This CDR3 is 16 amino acids long. CDR3: CASSVGDGGATDTQYF. The CDR3, as DNA: TGTGCCAGCAGCGTAGGGGACGGGGGGGCAACAGATACGCAGTATTTT.

This chain uses TRBV19 with TRBJ1-2, with 8 bases matching TRBD1. Trimming took 2 bases from V and 3 from J; bases not matched to a gene: 5. Germline CDR1 is LNHDA and CDR2 is SQIVND (reference sequence). The CDR3 extends over 15 amino acids. In DNA form, the CDR3 reads TGTGCCAGTAGTATATGGGACAGGCCCGACTATGGCTACACCTTC. It translates to CASSIWDRPDYGYTF.

The rearrangement links TRBV5-1 to TRBJ2-3; TRBD1 matches 7 bases. Germline assignment: CDR1 SGHRS and CDR2 YFSETQ. CDR3 size: 14 residues. The V and J ends lost 4 bases and 0 bases, in that order; junction bases with no gene match: 2. The CDR3 nucleotides are TGCGCCAGCAGCGGGGGACAGAGCACAGATACGCAGTATTTT. It specifies CASSGGQSTDTQYF. Combining the CDR3 with reference TRBV5-1 and TRBJ2-3 gives the whole variable domain KAGVTQTPRYLIKTRGQQVTLSCSPISGHRSVSWYQQTPGQGLQFLFEYFSETQRNKGNFPGRFSGRQFSNSRSEMNVSTLELGDSALYLCASSGGQSTDTQYFGPGTRLTVL.

J is TRBJ2-1 and V is TRBV7-2; D call uncertain. This CDR3 has 11 residues. Germline V gene lookup returns CDR1 SGHTA and CDR2 FQGNSA. Deletions cut 5 bases from V and 9 bases from J, with 8 bases between. The CDR3 nucleotides read TGTGCCAGCAGCCTCCCCCGTGAGCAGTTCTTC. Encoded protein: CASSLPREQFF.

The chain has TRBV5-1 and TRBJ2-1, with D possibly matching TRBD1 (5 bases). This CDR3 is built from 14 residues. Trimming pared 4 bases from V and 7 bases from J, leaving 15 bases between. Germline CDR1 reads SGHRS; CDR2 reads YFSETQ. CDR3 nucleotide sequence: TGCGCCAGCAGCGAAGTGGGCAGGGTAAATGAGCAGTTCTTC. This translates into CASSEVGRVNEQFF.

The chain carries TRBV27 and TRBJ2-1; D might be TRBD2 (6 bases). Between the trimmed V and J ends, which lost 3 bases and 6 bases, there was a span of 15 bases. This CDR3 is 15 amino acids long. Germline V gives CDR1 MNHEY, CDR2 SMNVEV (reference sequence). The CDR3 spells CASSFLGSSPNEQFF. For the CDR3, the DNA is TGTGCCAGCAGTTTTCTCGGGAGTTCCCCCAATGAGCAGTTCTTC.

This chain uses TRBV5-1 with TRBJ2-2; maybe TRBD1 (5 bases). There are 14 residues in the CDR3. Per germline, CDR1 SGHRS and CDR2 YFSETQ. V dropped 0 bases and J dropped 6 bases, with 9 bases sitting between them. The CDR3 sequence is CASSLGAGSGELFF. CDR3 sequence (DNA): TGCGCCAGCAGCTTGGGGGCAGGGTCCGGGGAGCTGTTTTTT.

V is TRBV7-9 and J is TRBJ1-1; D call uncertain. Germline V gene sequence: CDR1 SEHNR, CDR2 FQNEAQ (reference sequence). The CDR3 loop spans 12 amino acids. Trimming took 5 bases from V and 5 from J, leaving 9 bases between them. CDR3 region: CASSLRGTEAFF. In DNA, the CDR3 is TGTGCCAGCAGCCTCAGAGGGACTGAAGCTTTCTTT. The variable domain in full, completed from reference TRBV7-9 and TRBJ1-1, reads DTGVSQNPRHKITKRGQNVTFRCDPISEHNRLYWYRQTLGQGPEFLTYFQNEAQLEKSRLLSDRFSAERPKGSFSTLEIQRTEQGDSAMYLCASSLRGTEAFFGQGTRLTVV.

Here the CDR3 DNA reads TGTGCCAGTAGTATCGGACAGGTGATAGGTGAAAAACTGTTTTTT. Encoded protein: CASSIGQVIGEKLFF. The chain is built from TRBV19 and TRBJ1-4, with TRBD1 matching over 7 bases. Per the germline V gene, CDR1 is LNHDA and CDR2 is SQIVND (reference sequence). CDR3 size: 15 residues. V shed 3 bases, J shed 7 bases, and the junction held 8 bases outside the gene matches.

The rearrangement joins TRBV9 to TRBJ2-3; 7 bases are a match to TRBD2. After removal of 3 bases from V and 6 bases from J, the junction contained 10 bases not matched to a gene. This CDR3 comprises 15 residues. Germline assignment: CDR1 SGDLS and CDR2 YYNGEE. The CDR3 here is CASSADQRGFDTQYF. In DNA, the CDR3 is TGTGCCAGCAGCGCCGATCAGCGGGGCTTCGATACGCAGTATTTT.

V and J are TRBV5-6 and TRBJ1-1, with 7 nucleotides matching TRBD1. Germline CDR1 reads SGHDT; CDR2 reads YYEEEE. This CDR3 spans 16 amino acids. Trimming at V came to 0 bases and at J to 0 bases, leaving 5 bases not matched to a gene. As DNA, the CDR3 is TGTGCCAGCAGCTTGGACAGGGGAAAGATGAACACTGAAGCTTTCTTT. This codes for CASSLDRGKMNTEAFF.